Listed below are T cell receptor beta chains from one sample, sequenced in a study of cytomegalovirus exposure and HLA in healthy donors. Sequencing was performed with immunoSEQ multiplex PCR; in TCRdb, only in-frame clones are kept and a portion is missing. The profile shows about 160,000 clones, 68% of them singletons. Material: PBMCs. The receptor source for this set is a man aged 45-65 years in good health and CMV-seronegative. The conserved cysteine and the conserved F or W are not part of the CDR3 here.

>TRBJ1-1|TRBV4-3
ASSREPGQGLKNTEAF
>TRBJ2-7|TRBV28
ASSPRGTASYEQY
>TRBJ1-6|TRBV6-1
ASIRAGGNNSPLH
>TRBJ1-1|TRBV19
ASTPFVGAPRAEAF
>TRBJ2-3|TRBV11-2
ASSSGIAGNRDTQY
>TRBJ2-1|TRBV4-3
ASSQEGWGPVYEQF
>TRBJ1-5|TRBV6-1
ASSEAEQGEQPQH
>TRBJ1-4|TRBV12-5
ASGLTLTGGNEKLF
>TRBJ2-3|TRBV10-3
AISPGLPTDTQY
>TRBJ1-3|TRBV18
ASSPLSRGTGNTIY
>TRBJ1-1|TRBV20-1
SAQSSEAF
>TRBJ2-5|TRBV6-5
ASSYGRSETQY
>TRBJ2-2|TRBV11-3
ASSLVRDGELF
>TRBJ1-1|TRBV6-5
ASSYLQGGRTEAF
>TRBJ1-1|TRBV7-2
ASSLQMNTEAF
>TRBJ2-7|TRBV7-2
ASSLTHEQY
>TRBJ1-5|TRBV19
ASRLQGGGNQPQH
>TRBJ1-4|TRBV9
ASSPETGAKEKLF
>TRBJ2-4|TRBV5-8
ASSSLRGAENIQY
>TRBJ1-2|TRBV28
ASSLVPGVYGYT
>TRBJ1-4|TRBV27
ASRQGLTGEKLF
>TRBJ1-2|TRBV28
ASSLVPADRGHGYT
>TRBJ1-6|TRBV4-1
ASSLSREGSGSPLH
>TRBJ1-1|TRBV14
ATPSSTQGQNTEAF
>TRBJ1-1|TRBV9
ASSVSHRDTEAF
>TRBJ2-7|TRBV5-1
ASSLGTGVGYEQY
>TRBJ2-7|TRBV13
ASSLDRVVHEQY
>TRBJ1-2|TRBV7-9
ASSGGTGSYGYT
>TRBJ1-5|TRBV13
ASSRNRGSNQPQH
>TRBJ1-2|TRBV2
ASSQTENYGYT
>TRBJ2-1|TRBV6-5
ASSYSSGGTYNEQF
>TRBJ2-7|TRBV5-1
ASSLEGGGSYEQY
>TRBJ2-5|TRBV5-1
ASSLERGTEETQY
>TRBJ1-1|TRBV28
AARRGLGNTEAF
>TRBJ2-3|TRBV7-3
ASSLAGFADTQY
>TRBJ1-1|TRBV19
ASSEMNTEAF
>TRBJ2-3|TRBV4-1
ASRRGLAGGLSTDTQY
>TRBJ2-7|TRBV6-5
ASSLGEGEQY
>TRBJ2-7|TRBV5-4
ASSLDSGTYEQY
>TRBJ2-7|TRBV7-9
ASSAGLAGGQHEQY
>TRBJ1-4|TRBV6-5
ASRQTGATNEKLF
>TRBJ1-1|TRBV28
ASSPWTGGKVNTEAF
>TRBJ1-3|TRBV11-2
ASRKGQETGNTIY
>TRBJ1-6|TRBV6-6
ASSYGLTTNSPLH
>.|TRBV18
ASSLQGPEQY
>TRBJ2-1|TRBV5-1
ASSPGLGGDEQF
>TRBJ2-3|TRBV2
ASRGRISTDTQY